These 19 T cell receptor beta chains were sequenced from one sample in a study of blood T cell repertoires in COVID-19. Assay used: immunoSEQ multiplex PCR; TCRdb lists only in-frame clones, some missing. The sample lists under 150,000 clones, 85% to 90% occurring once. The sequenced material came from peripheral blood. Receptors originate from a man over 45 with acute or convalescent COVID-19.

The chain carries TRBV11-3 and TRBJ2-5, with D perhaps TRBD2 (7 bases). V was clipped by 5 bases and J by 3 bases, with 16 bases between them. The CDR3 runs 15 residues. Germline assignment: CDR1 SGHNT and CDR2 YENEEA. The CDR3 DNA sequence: TGTGCCAGCAGCGGGAGGGGGGATGGAAAAGAGACCCAGTACTTC. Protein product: CASSGRGDGKETQYF. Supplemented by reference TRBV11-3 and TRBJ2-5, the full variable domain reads EAGVVQSPRYKIIEKKQPVAFWCNPISGHNTLYWYLQNLGQGPELLIRYENEEAVDDSQLPKDRFSAERLKGVDSTLKIQPAELGDSAVYLCASSGRGDGKETQYFGPGTRLLVL.

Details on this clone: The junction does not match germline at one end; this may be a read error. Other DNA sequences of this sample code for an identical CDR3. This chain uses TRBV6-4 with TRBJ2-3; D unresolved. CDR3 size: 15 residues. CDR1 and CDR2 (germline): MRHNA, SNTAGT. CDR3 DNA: TGTGCCAGCAGCGACTCGTACTCTAGCACAGATACGCAGTATTTT. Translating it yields CASSDSYSSTDTQYF.

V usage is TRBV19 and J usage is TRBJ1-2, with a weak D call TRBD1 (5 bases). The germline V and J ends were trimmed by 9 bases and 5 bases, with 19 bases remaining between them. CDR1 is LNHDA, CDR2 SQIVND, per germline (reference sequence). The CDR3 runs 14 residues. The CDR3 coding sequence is TGTGCCAGCAGAGACAGAAAGCCCTCTTATGGCTACACCTTC. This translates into CASRDRKPSYGYTF.

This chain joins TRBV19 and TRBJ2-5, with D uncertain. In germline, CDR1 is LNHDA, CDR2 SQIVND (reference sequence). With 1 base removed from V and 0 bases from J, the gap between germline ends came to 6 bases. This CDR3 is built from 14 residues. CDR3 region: CASSIVRNQETQYF. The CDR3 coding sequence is TGTGCCAGTAGTATAGTGCGCAACCAAGAGACCCAGTACTTC.

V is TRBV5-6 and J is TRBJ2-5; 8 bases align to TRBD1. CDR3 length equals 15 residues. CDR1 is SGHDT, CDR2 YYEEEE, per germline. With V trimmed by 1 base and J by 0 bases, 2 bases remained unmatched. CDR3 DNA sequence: TGTGCCAGCAGCTTGTTGACAGGGGACCAAGAGACCCAGTACTTC. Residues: CASSLLTGDQETQYF. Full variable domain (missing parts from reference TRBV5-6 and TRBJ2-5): DAGVTQSPTHLIKTRGQQVTLRCSPKSGHDTVSWYQQALGQGPQFIFQYYEEEERQRGNFPDRFSGHQFPNYSSELNVNALLLGDSALYLCASSLLTGDQETQYFGPGTRLLVL.

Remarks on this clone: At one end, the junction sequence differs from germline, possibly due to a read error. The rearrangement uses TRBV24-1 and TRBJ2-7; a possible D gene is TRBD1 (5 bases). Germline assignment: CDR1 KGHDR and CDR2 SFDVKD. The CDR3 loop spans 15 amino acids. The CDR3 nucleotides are TGTGCCACCAGTGATTTCGGGCAGGGCTCCCACGAGCAGTACTTC. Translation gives CATSDFGQGSHEQYF.

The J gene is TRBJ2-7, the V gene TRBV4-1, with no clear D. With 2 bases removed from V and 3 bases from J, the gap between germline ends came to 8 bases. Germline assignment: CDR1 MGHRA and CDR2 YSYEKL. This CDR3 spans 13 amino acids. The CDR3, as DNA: TGCGCCAGCAGCCAAAATGGAGACTACGAGCAGTACTTC. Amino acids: CASSQNGDYEQYF.

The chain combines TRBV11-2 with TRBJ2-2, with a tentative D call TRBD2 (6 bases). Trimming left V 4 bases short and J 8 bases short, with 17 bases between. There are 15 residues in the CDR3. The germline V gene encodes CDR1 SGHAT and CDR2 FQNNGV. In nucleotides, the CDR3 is TGTGCCAGCAGCTCTCGACTAGTAAAAGAGGGGGAGCTGTTTTTT. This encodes CASSSRLVKEGELFF. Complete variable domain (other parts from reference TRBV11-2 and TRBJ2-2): EAGVAQSPRYKIIEKRQSVAFWCNPISGHATLYWYQQILGQGPKLLIQFQNNGVVDDSQLPKDRFSAERLKGVDSTLKIQPAKLEDSAVYLCASSSRLVKEGELFFGEGSRLTVL.

This chain's CDR3 is CASSEDLRVTEAFF. The CDR3 DNA follows: TGTGCCAGCAGTGAAGATTTGAGGGTCACTGAAGCTTTCTTT. The V call is TRBV6-1, the J call TRBJ1-1; D unclear. There are 14 residues in the CDR3. The V and J ends lost 1 base and 4 bases respectively, with 10 bases between them. The germline gives CDR1 MNHNS, CDR2 SASEGT.

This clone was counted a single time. The CDR3 DNA follows: TGTGCCAGCAGCTTGTCAGGGTCAGATACGCAGTATTTT. Translation gives CASSLSGSDTQYF. The genes are TRBV7-2 and TRBJ2-3; the D gene is possibly TRBD1 (5 bases). Trimming pared 3 bases from V and 4 bases from J, leaving 8 bases between. Germline loops: CDR1 SGHTA, CDR2 FQGNSA. The CDR3 contains 13 residues.

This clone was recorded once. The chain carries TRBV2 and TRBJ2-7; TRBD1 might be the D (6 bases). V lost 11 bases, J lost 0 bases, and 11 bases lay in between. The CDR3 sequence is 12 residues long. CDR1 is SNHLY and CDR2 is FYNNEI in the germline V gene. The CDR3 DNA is TGTGCCTTTTCGACAGGCTCCTACGAGCAGTACTTC. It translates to CAFSTGSYEQYF.

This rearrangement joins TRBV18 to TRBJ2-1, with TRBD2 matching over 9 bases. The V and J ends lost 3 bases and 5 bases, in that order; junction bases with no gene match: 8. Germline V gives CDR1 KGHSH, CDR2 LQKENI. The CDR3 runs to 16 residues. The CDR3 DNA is TGTGCCAGCTCACCGTGGGTAGCGGGAGTTGACAATGAGCAGTTCTTC. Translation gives CASSPWVAGVDNEQFF. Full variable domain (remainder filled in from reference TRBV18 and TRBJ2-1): NAGVMQNPRHLVRRRGQEARLRCSPMKGHSHVYWYRQLPEEGLKFMVYLQKENIIDESGMPKERFSAEFPKEGPSILRIQQVVRGDSAAYFCASSPWVAGVDNEQFFGPGTRLTVL.

CDR3 nucleotide sequence: TGTGCCAGCAGTCCGGGACACTCTAATTCACCCCTCCACTTT. Protein sequence: CASSPGHSNSPLHF. The gene calls are TRBV27 and TRBJ1-6; the D gene is possibly TRBD1 (6 bases). There are 14 residues in the CDR3. Per the germline V gene, CDR1 is MNHEY and CDR2 is SMNVEV (reference sequence). V dropped 5 bases and J dropped 6 bases, with 11 bases sitting between them.

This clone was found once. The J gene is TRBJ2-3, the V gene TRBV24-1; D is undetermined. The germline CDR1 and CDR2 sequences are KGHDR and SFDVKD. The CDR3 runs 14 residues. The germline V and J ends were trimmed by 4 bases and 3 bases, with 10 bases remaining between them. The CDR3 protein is CATSDPRKTDTQYF. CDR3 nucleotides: TGTGCCACCAGTGACCCTAGGAAGACAGATACGCAGTATTTT.

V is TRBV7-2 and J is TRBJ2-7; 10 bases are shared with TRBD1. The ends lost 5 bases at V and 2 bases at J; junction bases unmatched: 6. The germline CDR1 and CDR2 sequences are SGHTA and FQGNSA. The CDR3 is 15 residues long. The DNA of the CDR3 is TGTGCCAGCAGCGACACCGGGACAGGGGCCTACGAGCAGTACTTC. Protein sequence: CASSDTGTGAYEQYF. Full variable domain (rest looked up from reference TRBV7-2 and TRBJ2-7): GAGVSQSPSNKVTEKGKDVELRCDPISGHTALYWYRQSLGQGLEFLIYFQGNSAPDKSGLPSDRFSAERTGGSVSTLTIQRTQQEDSAVYLCASSDTGTGAYEQYFGPGTRLTVT.

In DNA form, the CDR3 reads TGTGCCAGCAGTTTTGACAGGGCCTCCTACGAGCAGTACTTC. This translates into CASSFDRASYEQYF. J is TRBJ2-7 and V is TRBV6-5, with 7 bases matching TRBD1. The length of the CDR3 is 14 residues. Losses at the gene ends were 4 bases for V and 0 bases for J; bases not matched to a gene: 3. From germline, CDR1 is MNHEY and CDR2 SVGAGI.

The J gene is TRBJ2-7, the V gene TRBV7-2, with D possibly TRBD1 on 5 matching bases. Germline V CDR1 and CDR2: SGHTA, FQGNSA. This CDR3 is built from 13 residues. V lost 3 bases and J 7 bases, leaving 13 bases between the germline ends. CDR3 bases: TGTGCCAGCAGCTTGGCCCCAGGGTGGGAGCAGTACTTC. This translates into CASSLAPGWEQYF.

CDR3 residues: CASAVGLAQNTGELFF. The CDR3 coding sequence is TGTGCCAGCGCCGTCGGGCTAGCACAGAACACCGGGGAGCTGTTTTTT. This chain connects TRBV3-1 (or the pseudogene TRBV3-2) to TRBJ2-2; D possibly corresponds to TRBD2 (5 bases). Per the germline V gene, CDR1 is LGHDT and CDR2 is YNNKEL (reference sequence). Trimming took off 8 bases at V and 1 base at J, with 17 bases between the two ends. The CDR3 length is 16 residues.

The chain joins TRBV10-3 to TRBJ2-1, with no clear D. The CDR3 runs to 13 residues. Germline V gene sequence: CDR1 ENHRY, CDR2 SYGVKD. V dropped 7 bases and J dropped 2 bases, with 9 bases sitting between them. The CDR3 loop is CAITGKTYNEQFF. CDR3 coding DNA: TGTGCCATCACAGGAAAAACCTACAATGAGCAGTTCTTC.